This T cell receptor beta chain was recorded in a study of a mutant IDH1 vaccine in newly diagnosed glioma. In the study overall: Scheduled for weeks 1, 3, 5, 7, 11, 15, 19 and 23, eight vaccinations were given to patients. Initiation of the vaccine course occurred 4-6 weeks after radiotherapy alone, or alongside temozolomide cycles.

General study results and limits: Pseudoprogression looked unconnected to shifts in top peripheral T cell clonotypes. Patients showed vaccine-induced immune responses at a rate of around 93%.

Libraries were prepared by immunoSEQ multiplex PCR; TCRdb keeps only in-frame clonotypes and omits some of them. This sample carries tens of thousands of clones, 84% of them seen once, and the ten largest clones take 13%. This clone occurred a few times. As yet, its antigen is unknown. The time point was: week 23, last vaccination. All doses held 300 ug of mutant IDH1 20-mer peptide, with topical imiquimod. Germline V gene lookup returns CDR1 SGDLS and CDR2 YYNGEE. Trimming shortened V by 0 bases and J by 4 bases, and 13 bases separated the two germline ends. The CDR3 has 15 amino acids. The TCR comes from a young man with glioma. The source was PBMCs, collected from a glioma patient whose treatment included an IDH1 peptide vaccine. V and J are TRBV9 and TRBJ1-1, with TRBD1 as a possible D gene (6 bases). In DNA form, the CDR3 reads TGTGCCAGCAGCGTAGTCGGGGGGGGCCCCACTGAAGCTTTCTTT. It is translated as CASSVVGGGPTEAFF.